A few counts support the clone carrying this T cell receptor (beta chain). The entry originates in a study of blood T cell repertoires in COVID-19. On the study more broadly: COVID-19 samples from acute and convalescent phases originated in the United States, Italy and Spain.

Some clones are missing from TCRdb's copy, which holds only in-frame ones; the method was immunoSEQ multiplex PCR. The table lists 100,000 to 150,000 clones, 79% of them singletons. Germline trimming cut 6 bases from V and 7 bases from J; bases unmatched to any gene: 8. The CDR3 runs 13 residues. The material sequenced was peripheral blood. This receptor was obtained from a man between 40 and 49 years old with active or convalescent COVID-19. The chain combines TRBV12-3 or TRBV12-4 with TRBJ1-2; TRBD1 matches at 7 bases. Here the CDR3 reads CASRVTGQGGYTF. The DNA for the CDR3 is TGTGCCAGCAGAGTGACAGGGCAAGGTGGCTACACCTTC.